This T cell receptor beta chain was sequenced in a study of blood T cell repertoires in COVID-19. Study-level background: Samples taken during acute and convalescent COVID-19 were collected in the United States, Italy and Spain.

Those enrolled in Seattle joined during active infection and were followed longitudinally afterward. Original processing methods: Cell counts per sample came from amplifying reference gene primers. The table came from immunoSEQ multiplex PCR; TCRdb's copy has only in-frame clones and leaves some out. The V and J calls and clone size come from that table; D and trimming were worked out from the DNA. The table lists around 68,000 clones, 86% of them singletons. V lost 7 bases and J 1 base, leaving 16 bases between the germline ends. The CDR3 has 15 residues. Germline loops: CDR1 MNHEY, CDR2 SVGAGI. This sequence joins TRBV6-5 and TRBJ1-1, with D possibly being TRBD1 (5 bases). This receptor was taken from a man aged 40-55 years with COVID-19, enrolled during active disease. The sample was peripheral blood. The CDR3 nucleotides read TGTGCCAGCAACCCGTATGCAGGGTCGAACACTGAAGCTTTCTTT. Its protein is CASNPYAGSNTEAFF.